What follows are 8 T cell receptor beta chains derived from one specimen sequenced in a study of a mutant IDH1 vaccine in newly diagnosed glioma. The time point denotes: week 5, during vaccination. Topical imiquimod accompanied each vaccine dose, which consisted of 300 ug of mutant IDH1 20-mer peptide. Some clones are missing from TCRdb's copy, which holds only in-frame ones; the method was immunoSEQ multiplex PCR. The sample lists about 37,000 clones, approximately 83% occurring once. These receptors' targets are unknown. The sample consisted of PBMCs, taken from a glioma patient whose treatment included an IDH1 peptide vaccine. The receptor set was obtained from a young man with glioma.

The rearrangement joins TRBV7-8 to TRBJ2-7, with a weak D call TRBD2 (7 bases). CDR3 length: 15 residues. Germline-derived CDR1 and CDR2 are SGHVS and FQNEAQ. Trimming pared 5 bases from V and 3 bases from J, leaving 17 bases between. CDR3 sequence: CASSPGGPASYEQYF. The CDR3 nucleotides are TGTGCCAGCAGCCCGGGGGGCCCAGCTAGCTACGAGCAGTACTTC.

The gene calls are TRBV6-1 and TRBJ2-7; possibly TRBD1 for D (5 bases). The CDR3 covers 14 residues. CDR1 and CDR2 (germline): MNHNS, SASEGT. V lost 2 bases and J lost 2, with 10 bases in between. This CDR3 reads CASSELDRPYEQYF. In nucleotides, the CDR3 is TGTGCCAGCAGTGAATTAGACAGACCCTACGAGCAGTACTTC.

This clone was seen only a few times. The chain uses TRBV29-1 and TRBJ2-1; 13 bases are shared with TRBD2. V gave up 3 bases and J gave up 13 bases; unmatched junction bases: 6. CDR3 length: 13 residues. The V gene's germline CDR1 is SQVTM and CDR2 ANQGSEA. The chain's CDR3 is CSVDILAGGYQFF. DNA for the CDR3: TGCAGCGTTGATATACTAGCGGGGGGGTACCAGTTCTTC.

V is TRBV7-7 and J is TRBJ2-1, with D possibly being TRBD2 (5 bases). With 1 base removed from V and 6 bases from J, the gap between germline ends came to 13 bases. Per germline, CDR1 SSHAT and CDR2 FNYEAQ (reference sequence). There are 15 residues in the CDR3. The DNA of the CDR3 is TGTGCCAGCAGCTTAGGGCTAGCAAGGTCCAATGAGCAGTTCTTC. Protein: CASSLGLARSNEQFF.

A single count supports this clone. This chain links TRBV29-1 with TRBJ1-3; possibly TRBD1 for D (5 bases). V lost 6 bases and J 10 bases, leaving 19 bases between the germline ends. The CDR3 totals 13 residues. Germline assignment: CDR1 SQVTM and CDR2 ANQGSEA. The CDR3 region is CSVVGQVETTIYF. The CDR3 region has the DNA TGCAGCGTGGTCGGACAAGTGGAAACAACCATATATTTT.

The V call is TRBV5-4, the J call TRBJ2-7, with 10 bases identical to TRBD1. From germline, CDR1 is SGHNT and CDR2 YYREEE (reference sequence). CDR3 length equals 14 residues. V gave up 3 bases and J gave up 2 bases; unmatched junction bases: 2. The CDR3 sequence is CASSWDRGTYEQYF. CDR3 bases: TGTGCCAGCAGCTGGGACAGGGGTACCTACGAGCAGTACTTC.

This sequence joins TRBV5-1 and TRBJ1-4; possible D gene TRBD1, 5 bases. Germline lookup yields CDR1 SGHRS and CDR2 YFSETQ. The CDR3 has 14 residues. Trimming left V 5 bases short and J 5 bases short, with 13 bases between. The CDR3 DNA is TGCGCCAGCAGTCGGGGTTGGGGGAATGAAAAACTGTTTTTT. Translating gives CASSRGWGNEKLFF.

The V and J genes are TRBV29-1 and TRBJ2-3; 7 bases are a match to TRBD1. Germline V gene lookup returns CDR1 SQVTM and CDR2 ANQGSEA. The CDR3 has 14 amino acids. The trim removed 6 bases at V and 0 bases at J, leaving 6 bases unmatched. For the CDR3, the DNA is TGCAGCGTCCTGGACAGGCCTAGCACAGATACGCAGTATTTT. Encoded protein: CSVLDRPSTDTQYF.